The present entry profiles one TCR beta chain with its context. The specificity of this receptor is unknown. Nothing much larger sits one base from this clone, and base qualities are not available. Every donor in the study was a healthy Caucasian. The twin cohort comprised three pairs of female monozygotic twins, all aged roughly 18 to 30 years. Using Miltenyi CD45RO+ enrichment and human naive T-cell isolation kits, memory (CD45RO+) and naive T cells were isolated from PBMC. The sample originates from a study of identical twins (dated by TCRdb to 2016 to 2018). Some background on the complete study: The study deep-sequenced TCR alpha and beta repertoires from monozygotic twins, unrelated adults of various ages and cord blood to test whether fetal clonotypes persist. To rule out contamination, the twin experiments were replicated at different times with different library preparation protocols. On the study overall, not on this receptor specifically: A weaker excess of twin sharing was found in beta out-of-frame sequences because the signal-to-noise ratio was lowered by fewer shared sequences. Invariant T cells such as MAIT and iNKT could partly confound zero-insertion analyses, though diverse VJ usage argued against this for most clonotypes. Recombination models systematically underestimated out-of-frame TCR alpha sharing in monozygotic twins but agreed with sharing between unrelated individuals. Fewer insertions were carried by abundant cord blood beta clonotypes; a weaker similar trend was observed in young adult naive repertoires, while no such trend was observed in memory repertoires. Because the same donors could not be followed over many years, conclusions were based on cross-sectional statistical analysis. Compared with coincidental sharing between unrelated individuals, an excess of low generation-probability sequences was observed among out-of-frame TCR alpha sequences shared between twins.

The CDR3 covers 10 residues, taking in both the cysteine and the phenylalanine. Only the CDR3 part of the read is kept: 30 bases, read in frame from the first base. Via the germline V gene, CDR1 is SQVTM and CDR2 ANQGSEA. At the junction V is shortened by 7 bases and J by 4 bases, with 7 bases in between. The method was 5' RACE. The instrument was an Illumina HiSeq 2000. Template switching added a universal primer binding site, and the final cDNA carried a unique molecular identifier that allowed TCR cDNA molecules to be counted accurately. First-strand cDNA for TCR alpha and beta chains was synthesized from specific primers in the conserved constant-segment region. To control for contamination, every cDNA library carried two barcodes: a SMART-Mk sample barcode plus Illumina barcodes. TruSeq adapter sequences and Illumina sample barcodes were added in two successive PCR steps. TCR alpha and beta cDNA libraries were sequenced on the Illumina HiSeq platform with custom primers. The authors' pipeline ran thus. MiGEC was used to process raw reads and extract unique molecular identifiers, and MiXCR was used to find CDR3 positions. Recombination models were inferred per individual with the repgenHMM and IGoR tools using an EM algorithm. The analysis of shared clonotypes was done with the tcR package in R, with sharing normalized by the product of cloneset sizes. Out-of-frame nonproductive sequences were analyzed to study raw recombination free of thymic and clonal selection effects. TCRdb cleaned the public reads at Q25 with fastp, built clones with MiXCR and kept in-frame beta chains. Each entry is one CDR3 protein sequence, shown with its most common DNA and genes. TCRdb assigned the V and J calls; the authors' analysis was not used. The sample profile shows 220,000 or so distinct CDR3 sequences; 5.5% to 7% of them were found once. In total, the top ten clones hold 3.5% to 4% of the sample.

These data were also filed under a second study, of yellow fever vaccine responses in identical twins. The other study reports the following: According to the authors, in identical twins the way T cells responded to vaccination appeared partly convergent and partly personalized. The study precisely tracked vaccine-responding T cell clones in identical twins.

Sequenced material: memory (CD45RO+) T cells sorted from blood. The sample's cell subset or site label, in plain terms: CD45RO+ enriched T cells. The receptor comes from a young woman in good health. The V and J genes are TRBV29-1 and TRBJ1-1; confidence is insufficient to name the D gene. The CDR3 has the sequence CSAGVTEAFF. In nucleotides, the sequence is TGCAGCGCAGGAGTCACTGAAGCTTTCTTT. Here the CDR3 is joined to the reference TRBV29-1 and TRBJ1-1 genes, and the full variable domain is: SAVISQKPSRDICQRGTSLTIQCQVDSQVTMMFWYRQQPGQSLTLIATANQGSEATYESGFVIDKFPISRPNLTFSTLTVSNMSPEDSSIYLCSAGVTEAFFGQGTRLTVV.